The rows below give T cell receptor beta chains drawn from one sample of a study of T cell responses to AZD1222 COVID-19 vaccine. The data were produced by immunoSEQ multiplex PCR, yet TCRdb's version contains in-frame clones alone and is incomplete. The top ten clones hold around 5.2% of a sample with roughly 150,000 clones, 88% of them seen once. This specimen was peripheral blood, taken on day 0 of AZD1222 vaccination. The receptor source for this set is an adult in good health. The CDR3 runs from the conserved cysteine through the conserved F or W. A D gene is named only where the DNA matches it firmly.

V: TRBV27; D: TRBD1; CDR3: CASRRTGFGTEAFF
V: TRBV7-2; D: NA; CDR3: CASSPIMNTEAFF
V: TRBV27; D: NA; CDR3: CATRDFWGQPQHF
V: TRBV4-1; D: NA; CDR3: CASSQGLVAGMGTDTQYF
V: TRBV3-1/TRBV3-2; D: NA; CDR3: CASSPASSGTDTQYF
V: TRBV4-1; D: NA; CDR3: CASSQEFAGTSTDTQYF
V: TRBV6-5; D: NA; CDR3: CASSYRRPSSYNEQFF
V: TRBV30; D: TRBD1; CDR3: CAWNAGGYNSPLHF
V: TRBV19; D: NA; CDR3: CASSIAGTTYEQYF
V: TRBV5-5; D: NA; CDR3: CASSLDLGSPLHF
V: TRBV11-2; D: NA; CDR3: CASSLVGPNTEAFF
V: TRBV6-1; D: NA; CDR3: CASSDQSYNEQFF
V: TRBV27; D: NA; CDR3: CASSLSRVNEKLFF
V: TRBV19; D: NA; CDR3: CASSPGQSSGANVLTF
V: TRBV7-3; D: TRBD1; CDR3: CASSPDRGNGNTIYF
V: TRBV27; D: TRBD1; CDR3: CASKQGTNTEAFF
V: TRBV6-2/TRBV6-3; D: NA; CDR3: CASSSTRAEPQHF
V: TRBV7-9; D: NA; CDR3: CASSLEGGPSTDTQYF
V: TRBV2; D: NA; CDR3: CASSEDRSNGYTF
V: TRBV18; D: TRBD1; CDR3: CASSPGTAINSPLHF
V: TRBV6-6; D: NA; CDR3: CASSLTRNTGELFF
V: TRBV3-1/TRBV3-2; D: NA; CDR3: CASSPGAELNTGELFF
V: TRBV9; D: TRBD1; CDR3: CASSATGGYNQPQHF
V: TRBV7-9; D: NA; CDR3: CASSLKATNEKLFF
V: TRBV28; D: NA; CDR3: CASSEPDSSYNSPLHF
V: TRBV28; D: NA; CDR3: CASSLFGASPNTEAFF
V: TRBV21-1; D: NA; CDR3: CASSVPGTGGYGYTF
V: TRBV4-3; D: TRBD1; CDR3: CASSRREGAAGNTIYF
V: TRBV27; D: NA; CDR3: CASSLGAMRDEQYF
V: TRBV29-1; D: NA; CDR3: CSAGAGGNTIYF
V: TRBV2; D: NA; CDR3: CASNPTGYTEAFF
V: TRBV7-9; D: TRBD1; CDR3: CASSRDRGYGYTF
V: TRBV7-8; D: NA; CDR3: CASSSRAAYEQYF
V: TRBV30; D: NA; CDR3: CAWTVGQSEAFF
V: TRBV9; D: TRBD1; CDR3: CASSVSTGMNTEAFF
V: TRBV14; D: TRBD1; CDR3: CASSQFGRGQDNEQFF
V: TRBV29-1; D: TRBD1; CDR3: CSGPGQVNTGELFF
V: TRBV19; D: NA; CDR3: CASSALDRSLNTEAFF
V: TRBV7-2; D: TRBD1; CDR3: CASSPRTGFNNEQFF
V: TRBV30; D: NA; CDR3: CAWSVSGAGEAFF
V: TRBV9; D: TRBD1; CDR3: CASSEGPGQGTLGTEAFF
V: TRBV5-1; D: TRBD1; CDR3: CASSINDRGRTNTEAFF
V: TRBV2; D: NA; CDR3: CASSGLAGEPTGELFF
V: TRBV5-1; D: NA; CDR3: CASSPRLVSANTGELFF
V: TRBV28; D: NA; CDR3: CASSQVGNSNQPQHF
V: TRBV2; D: NA; CDR3: CASSIVMETQYF
V: TRBV12-3/TRBV12-4; D: NA; CDR3: CASREDLPHGYTF
V: TRBV5-4; D: NA; CDR3: CASSLAGNSGNTIYF
V: TRBV5-3; D: TRBD1; CDR3: CARSETGEGNQPQHF
V: TRBV28; D: NA; CDR3: CASSSGVTEAFF
V: TRBV12-3/TRBV12-4; D: NA; CDR3: CASSRNNEQYF
V: TRBV6-1; D: NA; CDR3: CASSEARGRATVTGELFF